Following are 3 T cell receptor beta chains from one sample sequenced in a study of blood T cell repertoires in COVID-19. Method: immunoSEQ multiplex PCR; TCRdb's copy keeps in-frame clones and lacks some. The sample includes about 100,000 clones, over 75% of them seen just once. The specimen was peripheral blood. The origin of the receptors is a human donor in a cohort sampled during active COVID-19.

This clone was counted only a few times. The gene calls are TRBV3-1 (or the pseudogene TRBV3-2) and TRBJ1-1; D gene unclear. The CDR3 is made up of 15 amino acids. Per germline, CDR1 LGHDT and CDR2 YNNKEL (reference sequence). Trimming pared 3 bases from V and 1 base from J, leaving 12 bases between. The CDR3: CASSHWREKNTEAFF. In DNA, the CDR3 is TGTGCCAGCAGCCATTGGAGAGAAAAGAACACTGAAGCTTTCTTT.

CDR3 amino acids: CASSATWSATNEKLFF. The CDR3 nucleotides read TGTGCCAGCAGTGCTACGTGGAGTGCAACTAATGAAAAACTGTTTTTT. The chain carries TRBV6-1 and TRBJ1-4; no clear D gene. This CDR3 has 16 residues. The germline V gene has CDR1 MNHNS and CDR2 SASEGT. Trimming stripped 4 bases from V and 0 bases from J, with 12 bases between.

This rearrangement joins TRBV27 to TRBJ1-1, with 7 bases fitting TRBD1. The germline gives CDR1 MNHEY, CDR2 SMNVEV (reference sequence). Trimming cost V 6 bases and J 6 bases; bases outside gene matches: 4. This CDR3 is 12 amino acids long. The CDR3 protein is CASSSTGAEAFF. The CDR3, as DNA: TGTGCCAGCAGCTCAACAGGGGCTGAAGCTTTCTTT.